The rows below give T cell receptor beta chains drawn from one sample of a study of blood T cell repertoires in COVID-19. Data came from immunoSEQ multiplex PCR; TCRdb stores just in-frame clones and leaves some out. The sample gives 130,000 or so clones, 88% of which show up once; approximately 1.5% is in the top ten. Sequences were obtained from peripheral blood. These TCRs come from a human donor in a cohort sampled during active COVID-19. CDR3s include the opening cysteine and the closing phenylalanine or tryptophan. The order of the fields is V gene, D gene, clone size, J gene, CDR3 protein, CDR3 DNA. A D gene is named only where the DNA matches it firmly. Rows may omit the clone size; those that give it use once, few, many or a size class.

TRBV19	TRBD1	-	TRBJ1-3	CASSVGTGIGNTIYF	TGTGCCAGTAGTGTGGGGACAGGAATTGGAAACACCATATATTTT
TRBV28	TRBD2	-	TRBJ2-1	CASRRTSGNNEQFF	TGTGCCAGCAGGAGGACTAGCGGAAACAATGAGCAGTTCTTC
TRBV6-5	-	once	TRBJ1-2	CASRQLSYGYTF	TGTGCCAGCAGACAGTTATCCTATGGCTACACCTTC
TRBV6-9	TRBD1	-	TRBJ2-7	CASSCDRGLDEQYF	TGTGCCAGCAGTTGTGACAGGGGGCTCGACGAGCAGTACTTC
TRBV6-5	-	-	TRBJ2-4	CASSRGESTKNIQYF	TGTGCCAGCAGTCGCGGGGAGTCAACCAAAAACATTCAGTACTTC
TRBV28	-	-	TRBJ2-7	CASNPSGRAVYEQYF	TGTGCCAGCAACCCAAGCGGACGCGCAGTCTACGAGCAGTACTTC
TRBV24-1	-	-	TRBJ2-1	CATSDSTDSEQFF	TGTGCCACCAGTGATAGTACTGACAGTGAGCAGTTCTTC
TRBV4-1	-	once	TRBJ1-2	CASSQDADGYGYTF	TGCGCCAGCAGCCAAGATGCGGATGGCTATGGCTACACCTTC
TRBV11-2	-	-	TRBJ1-1	CASSRNRVTEAFF	TGTGCCAGCAGCCGGAACAGGGTCACTGAAGCTTTCTTT
TRBV5-1	-	-	TRBJ1-1	CASSLFRVSDTEAFF	TGCGCCAGCAGCTTGTTCCGGGTATCTGACACTGAAGCTTTCTTT
TRBV7-2	-	-	TRBJ2-7	CASSYNYEQYF	TGTGCCAGCAGCTACAACTACGAGCAGTACTTC
TRBV18	-	-	TRBJ2-5	CASSPSGGETQYF	TGTGCCAGCTCACCATCCGGGGGTGAGACCCAGTACTTC
TRBV3-1/TRBV3-2	TRBD1	-	TRBJ2-1	CASSQDGTGYSEQFF	TGTGCCAGCAGCCAAGATGGGACAGGGTATAGTGAGCAGTTCTTC
TRBV5-5	TRBD1	-	TRBJ1-5	CASSRTGNQPQHF	TGTGCCAGCAGCCGGACAGGGAATCAGCCCCAGCATTTT
TRBV15	-	-	TRBJ2-7	CATSRDKLSYEQYF	TGTGCCACCAGCAGAGATAAACTGTCCTACGAGCAGTACTTC
TRBV28	-	-	TRBJ2-7	CASSSNSYEQYF	TGTGCCAGCAGCTCCAACAGCTACGAGCAGTACTTC
TRBV5-1	-	once	TRBJ2-4	CASSLGSDLAKNIQYF	TGCGCCAGCAGCTTGGGAAGCGATCTAGCCAAAAACATTCAGTACTTC
TRBV7-9	-	-	TRBJ2-3	CASSFRSAGEDTQYF	TGTGCCAGCAGCTTCCGATCGGCAGGGGAGGATACGCAGTATTTT
TRBV5-6	TRBD2	-	TRBJ2-3	CASSSGLADTDTQYF	TGTGCCAGCAGCTCGGGACTAGCGGATACAGATACGCAGTATTTT
TRBV6-5	TRBD2	-	TRBJ2-5	CASRRLAGVETQYF	TGTGCCAGCAGAAGACTAGCGGGAGTGGAGACCCAGTACTTC
TRBV7-2	TRBD2	-	TRBJ2-1	CASSLVASGVNEQFF	TGTGCCAGCAGCTTAGTGGCTAGCGGGGTGAATGAGCAGTTCTTC
TRBV4-2	-	-	TRBJ1-2	CASSRQLTGDHNGYTF	TGTGCCAGCAGCCGGCAGCTGACAGGAGATCATAATGGCTACACCTTC
TRBV5-6	TRBD1	-	TRBJ1-2	CASSQGQGYHGYTF	TGTGCCAGCAGCCAGGGACAGGGGTACCATGGCTACACCTTC
TRBV2	-	-	TRBJ1-4	CASSGPRATNEKLFF	TGTGCCAGCAGTGGTCCCCGAGCAACTAATGAAAAACTGTTTTTT
TRBV28	-	-	TRBJ2-7	CASSFRGYYEQYF	TGTGCCAGCAGTTTTCGGGGGTACTACGAGCAGTACTTC
TRBV10-3	TRBD1	-	TRBJ1-3	CAISEGQGRGSGNTIYF	TGTGCCATCAGTGAGGGACAGGGAAGAGGGTCTGGAAACACCATATATTTT
TRBV4-1	TRBD2	once	TRBJ2-2	CASSQLLAENGELFF	TGCGCCAGCAGCCAGCTACTAGCGGAGAACGGGGAGCTGTTTTTT
TRBV5-1	-	-	TRBJ2-7	CASSLAGSYEQYF	TGCGCCAGCAGCTTAGCAGGCTCCTACGAGCAGTACTTC
TRBV10-2	TRBD2	-	TRBJ2-1	CASSATSGTSYNEQFF	TGCGCCAGCAGTGCTACTAGCGGGACCTCCTACAATGAGCAGTTCTTC
TRBV5-4	TRBD2	-	TRBJ2-7	CASSLVAGAYEQYF	TGTGCCAGCAGCTTGGTTGCGGGAGCATACGAGCAGTACTTC
TRBV20-1	TRBD1	-	TRBJ2-7	CSAPDRGEQYF	TGCAGTGCCCCGGACAGGGGCGAGCAGTACTTC
TRBV10-3	TRBD1	-	TRBJ1-1	CATHRGSRTEAFF	TGTGCCACACACAGGGGATCTCGAACTGAAGCTTTCTTT
TRBV4-2	-	-	TRBJ2-7	CASRGAPLHEQYF	TGTGCCAGCCGGGGGGCACCCCTCCACGAGCAGTACTTC
TRBV5-1	TRBD1	-	TRBJ2-5	CASSLAPATGGKETQYF	TGCGCCAGCAGCTTGGCTCCGGCTACAGGGGGCAAAGAGACCCAGTACTTC
TRBV10-3	TRBD1	-	TRBJ2-7	CAISSQGGEQYF	TGTGCCATCAGTTCACAGGGGGGCGAGCAGTACTTC
TRBV11-2	-	-	TRBJ2-3	CASSLSQDTQYF	TGTGCCAGCAGCTTATCACAAGATACGCAGTATTTT
TRBV5-1	TRBD1	-	TRBJ2-5	CASSLALTGGETQYF	TGCGCCAGCAGCTTGGCCCTTACAGGGGGGGAGACCCAGTACTTC
TRBV19	-	-	TRBJ1-4	CATGGSMGEKLFF	TGTGCCACCGGCGGGTCCATGGGCGAAAAACTGTTTTTT
TRBV19	TRBD1	-	TRBJ2-7	CASSAYTGTGYPSYEQYF	TGTGCCAGTAGTGCCTACACCGGGACAGGCTACCCCTCCTACGAGCAGTACTTC
TRBV3-1/TRBV3-2	-	-	TRBJ1-1	CASSPSAGYTEAFF	TGTGCCAGCAGCCCATCCGCGGGGTACACTGAAGCTTTCTTT
TRBV14	-	-	TRBJ2-7	CASSRWDFEDQYF	TGTGCCAGCAGCCGGTGGGACTTTGAGGACCAGTACTTC
TRBV3-1/TRBV3-2	-	-	TRBJ2-7	CASSQGGGRSYEQYF	TGTGCCAGCAGCCAAGGGGGGGGCCGATCCTACGAGCAGTACTTC
TRBV4-1	-	-	TRBJ2-1	CASSQLDLLAYNEQFF	TGCGCCAGCAGCCAACTAGACCTACTGGCCTACAATGAGCAGTTCTTC
TRBV11-2	-	-	TRBJ2-7	CASSLGAGETYEQYF	TGTGCCAGCAGCTTGGGGGCAGGGGAAACCTACGAGCAGTACTTC
TRBV6-5	TRBD1	-	TRBJ2-4	CASETGFKNIQYF	TGTGCCAGTGAGACAGGGTTCAAAAACATTCAGTACTTC
TRBV6-6	-	-	TRBJ2-7	CASSLRYEQYF	TGTGCCAGCAGTCTCAGGTACGAGCAGTACTTC
TRBV15	TRBD2	-	TRBJ2-1	CATSNLLAGVYNEQFF	TGTGCCACCAGCAACCTACTAGCGGGGGTTTACAATGAGCAGTTCTTC
TRBV28	TRBD2	-	TRBJ2-7	CASSPVSGGMYVQYF	TGTGCCAGCAGCCCCGTTAGCGGGGGCATGTACGTGCAGTACTTC
TRBV6-5	-	-	TRBJ1-2	CASSVTENYGYTF	TGTGCCAGCAGCGTCACAGAGAACTATGGCTACACCTTC
TRBV5-1	TRBD1	-	TRBJ1-2	CASSSLGQANYGYTF	TGCGCCAGCAGCTCCTTGGGACAGGCTAACTATGGCTACACCTTC
TRBV24-1	-	-	TRBJ1-5	CATSGQGGWNQPQHF	TGTGCCACCAGTGGCCAGGGTGGGTGGAATCAGCCCCAGCATTTT
TRBV30	TRBD1	-	TRBJ2-1	CASTGEDYNEQFF	TGTGCCTCGACAGGGGAGGACTACAATGAGCAGTTCTTC
TRBV7-9	TRBD1	few	TRBJ2-7	CASSLGTAEQYF	TGTGCCAGCAGCCTCGGGACAGCCGAGCAGTACTTC